This TCR beta chain was found in a study of T cell responses to AZD1222 COVID-19 vaccine. Broader study findings: Clonal diversity was possibly underestimated, and white British individuals and females predominated among donors. Spike-specific TCR breadth and depth went up after people got two AZD1222 doses. CD4 TCRs associated with vaccination spanned spike, dominating at 160-218 and 743-854.

The data were produced by immunoSEQ multiplex PCR, yet TCRdb's version contains in-frame clones alone and is incomplete. The sample contains 130,000 to 150,000 clones, under 95% of which appear only once. Points on this clone: Its specificity is unknown.

Trimming took off 5 bases at V and 3 bases at J, with 11 bases between the two ends. CDR3 length: 13 residues. Germline V gene lookup returns CDR1 LNHDA and CDR2 SQIVND (reference sequence). The receptor's source is an adult in good health. The sample consisted of peripheral blood, taken on day 0 of AZD1222 vaccination. This rearrangement joins TRBV19 to TRBJ2-7; tentative D call: TRBD2 (6 bases). In DNA, the CDR3 is TGTGCCAGTAGTTTCGGGGGAGGCTACGAGCAGTACTTC. This codes for CASSFGGGYEQYF.